The rows below give T cell receptor beta chains drawn from one sample of a study of cytomegalovirus exposure and HLA in healthy donors. Using immunoSEQ multiplex PCR, the repertoire was profiled, and TCRdb retains in-frame clones only, with some absent. This table holds around 140,000 clones, over 80% found once. The specimen sequenced was PBMCs. These receptors were collected from a middle-aged man in good health and CMV-seronegative. CDR3s include the opening cysteine and the closing phenylalanine or tryptophan. The D gene is left open where the match is weak. Rows may omit the clone size; those that give it use once, few, many or a size class.

TRBV11-1,TRBJ1-1,-,-,CASSLFREPEAFF,TGTGCCAGCAGCTTATTCAGGGAACCTGAAGCTTTCTTT
TRBV5-8,TRBJ1-1,-,-,CASSFRDTLDLMNTEAFF,TGTGCCAGCAGCTTCCGGGACACCTTGGATCTGATGAACACTGAAGCTTTCTTT
TRBV10-1,TRBJ2-7,TRBD1,-,CASSVLGGQRVYEQYF,TGCGCCAGCAGTGTGTTAGGGGGACAGAGGGTCTACGAGCAGTACTTC
TRBV27,TRBJ1-6,-,-,CASSLPQGRGSPLHF,TGTGCCAGCAGCCTTCCGCAGGGGCGCGGTTCACCCCTCCACTTT
TRBV4-1,TRBJ2-7,TRBD2,-,CASSHTTSNEQYF,TGCGCCAGCAGCCACACGACTAGCAACGAGCAGTACTTC
TRBV25-1,TRBJ1-1,-,once,CASSDGGNTEAFF,TGTGCCAGCAGTGATGGCGGGAACACTGAAGCTTTCTTT
TRBV30,TRBJ2-1,TRBD2,-,CAWSVLAGVNEQFF,TGTGCCTGGAGTGTACTAGCGGGAGTGAATGAGCAGTTCTTC
TRBV28,TRBJ1-2,TRBD1,-,CATRGTGDYGYTF,TGTGCCACCAGAGGGACAGGGGACTATGGCTACACCTTC
TRBV7-3,TRBJ2-1,-,-,CASSLSLRGPSSYNEQFF,TGTGCCAGCAGCTTAAGTCTCAGGGGCCCGAGCTCCTACAATGAGCAGTTCTTC
TRBV7-9,TRBJ2-5,TRBD1,-,CSSQGVRETQYF,TGTTCCAGCCAGGGGGTTCGAGAGACCCAGTACTTC
TRBV11-1,TRBJ2-7,-,-,CASSLVAGNYEQYF,TGTGCCAGCAGCTTAGTGGCCGGGAACTACGAGCAGTACTTC
TRBV25-1,TRBJ1-2,TRBD1,-,CASSEYGDRNYGYTF,TGTGCCAGCAGTGAATATGGGGACAGGAACTATGGCTACACCTTC
TRBV7-3,TRBJ1-1,TRBD1,-,CASSSDREDTEAFF,TGTGCCAGCAGCTCCGACAGGGAGGACACTGAAGCTTTCTTT
TRBV5-5,TRBJ2-2,-,-,CASSRLTAGGTGELFF,TGTGCCAGCAGTCGATTGACAGCCGGAGGGACCGGGGAGCTGTTTTTT
TRBV6-5,TRBJ2-2,TRBD2,-,CASSYGGGANTGELFF,TGTGCCAGCAGTTACGGTGGGGGGGCGAACACCGGGGAGCTGTTTTTT
TRBV5-4,TRBJ2-2,TRBD2,few,CASSETSGRGGELFF,TGTGCCAGCAGCGAGACTAGCGGGAGAGGCGGGGAGCTGTTTTTT
TRBV2,TRBJ2-5,TRBD1,-,CASSRTGNQETQYF,TGTGCCAGCAGCCGGACAGGCAACCAAGAGACCCAGTACTTC
TRBV5-1,TRBJ2-1,-,-,CASSILANEQFF,TGCGCCAGCAGCATCCTAGCGAATGAGCAGTTCTTC
TRBV9,TRBJ2-2,-,-,CASSVGPPENTGELFF,TGTGCCAGCAGCGTAGGGCCACCCGAGAACACCGGGGAGCTGTTTTTT
TRBV9,TRBJ1-3,-,few,CASSVAGGEATIYF,TGTGCCAGCAGCGTAGCGGGGGGAGAGGCGACCATATATTTT
TRBV4-1,TRBJ1-3,-,-,CASSQEWRPGNTIYF,TGCGCCAGCAGCCAAGAATGGAGACCCGGAAACACCATATATTTT
TRBV9,TRBJ2-3,-,few,CASSVEAGPYTDTQYF,TGTGCCAGCAGCGTAGAAGCGGGCCCATACACAGATACGCAGTATTTT
TRBV27,TRBJ2-7,-,-,CASSSSSYEQYF,TGTGCCAGCAGTTCTAGCTCCTACGAGCAGTACTTC
TRBV5-8,TRBJ1-2,-,-,CASSLAGTRGYTF,TGTGCCAGCAGCTTGGCCGGGACACGGGGCTACACCTTC